The 17 T cell receptor beta chains below come from one sample, sequenced in a study of graft-versus-host responses after intestinal transplantation. Profiling relied on immunoSEQ multiplex PCR, and the TCRdb table lists in-frame clones only, not all of them. The sample lists about 97,000 clones, over 75% occurring once. The starting material was PBMCs, obtained 450 to 480 days after intestinal transplant. The origin of the receptors is a human patient who received an intestinal transplant, so some T cells may come from the graft donor.

The V call is TRBV4-1, the J call TRBJ2-5; no clear D gene. CDR1 and CDR2 (germline): MGHRA, YSYEKL. This CDR3 is built from 18 residues. The V end lost 1 base, the J end lost 4 bases, and 22 bases lay between the germline ends. The CDR3 DNA follows: TGCGCCAGCAGCCAAGCTCCTGTGGACCGGTGGAAGAGAGAGACCCAGTACTTC. Translating gives CASSQAPVDRWKRETQYF.

The gene calls are TRBV2 and TRBJ2-7; D ambiguous. From germline, CDR1 is SNHLY and CDR2 FYNNEI. V lost 2 bases, J lost 3 bases, and 8 bases lay in between. This CDR3 comprises 13 residues. As DNA, the CDR3 is TGTGCCAGCAGTGAATGGGTGGGCTACGAGCAGTACTTC. Translating gives CASSEWVGYEQYF.

The chain uses TRBV5-1 and TRBJ1-5; 8 bases line up with TRBD1. Trimming at V came to 4 bases and at J to 5 bases, leaving 5 bases not matched to a gene. CDR1 and CDR2 from the germline V gene are SGHRS and YFSETQ. The CDR3 is 14 amino acids. In DNA form, the CDR3 reads TGCGCCAGCAGCACGGGACAGGCCGATCAGCCCCAGCATTTT. It is translated as CASSTGQADQPQHF.

CDR3 residues: CASSGGTSGGAIEQYF. In DNA, the CDR3 is TGTGCCAGCAGCGGCGGGACTAGCGGGGGGGCTATTGAGCAGTACTTC. This chain connects TRBV9 to TRBJ2-7, with 16 bases matching TRBD2. Per the germline V gene, CDR1 is SGDLS and CDR2 is YYNGEE. The CDR3 sequence is 16 residues long. V dropped 3 bases and J dropped 7; count of bases not matched to a gene: 7.

This clone was picked up a small number of times. J is TRBJ2-1 and V is TRBV7-9, with D tentatively TRBD1 or TRBD2 (6 bases each). Germline V gene sequence: CDR1 SEHNR, CDR2 FQNEAQ (reference sequence). This CDR3 is built from 16 residues. V was clipped by 6 bases and J by 5 bases, with 20 bases between them. The CDR3, as DNA: TGTGCCAGCAGGCCTCGTTTGGGGGGCGCTAACAATGAGCAGTTCTTC. This sequence encodes CASRPRLGGANNEQFF.

This chain connects TRBV5-6 to TRBJ1-2, with D perhaps matching TRBD1 (5 bases). The CDR3 has 15 amino acids. V shed 0 bases and J shed 11 bases, with 20 bases lying between them. Germline V gene sequence: CDR1 SGHDT, CDR2 YYEEEE. CDR3 in amino acids: CASSLEGGVHWLYTF. Written as DNA, the CDR3 is TGTGCCAGCAGCTTGGAGGGAGGGGTTCACTGGTTGTACACCTTC.

The genes are TRBV29-1 and TRBJ2-7, with D perhaps TRBD1 (6 bases). CDR1 and CDR2 (germline): SQVTM, ANQGSEA. This CDR3 region has 12 residues. V gave up 7 bases and J gave up 2 bases, with 12 bases separating them. The CDR3 loop reads CSARGQTYEQYF. CDR3 bases: TGCAGCGCCCGCGGACAGACCTACGAGCAGTACTTC.

V usage is TRBV5-1 and J usage is TRBJ1-2; 9 positions agree with TRBD1. The CDR3 runs 13 residues. V shed 4 bases, J shed 4 bases, and the junction held 2 bases outside the gene matches. Germline V gene sequence: CDR1 SGHRS, CDR2 YFSETQ. CDR3 nucleotide sequence: TGCGCCAGCAGCGTGGACAGGGGCTATGGCTACACCTTC. As protein: CASSVDRGYGYTF.

This chain connects TRBV5-1 to TRBJ2-5; D possibly corresponds to TRBD1 (5 bases). The end of the DNA is better explained by TRBJ2-7, so the J call may be wrong. The CDR3 is 11 amino acids. The V gene's germline CDR1 is SGHRS and CDR2 YFSETQ. CDR3 in DNA: TGCGCCAGCAAGGGGCCCTACGAGCAGTACTTC. Translated: CASKGPYEQYF.

The chain couples TRBV2 to TRBJ2-5, with no clear D. Trimming removed 0 bases at V and 2 bases at J, with 10 bases between. Germline CDR1 and CDR2: SNHLY and FYNNEI. This CDR3 region has 15 residues. CDR3 sequence (DNA): TGTGCCAGCAGTGAAGCCAGGCGGCTACAAGAGACCCAGTACTTC. Its translation: CASSEARRLQETQYF.

The gene calls are TRBV10-3 and TRBJ1-3; the D is unclear. V dropped 9 bases and J dropped 2 bases, with 14 bases sitting between them. The V gene's germline CDR1 is ENHRY and CDR2 SYGVKD. The CDR3 contains 14 residues. Here the CDR3 reads CAIKSAGTGNTIYF. The CDR3 nucleotides read TGTGCCATTAAGAGTGCCGGCACTGGAAACACCATATATTTT.

The chain carries TRBV25-1 and TRBJ2-7, with TRBD1 as a possible D gene (5 bases). The CDR3 has 13 residues. CDR1 is MGHDK, CDR2 SYGVNS, per germline. Trimming took 4 bases from V and 2 from J, leaving 9 bases between them. CDR3: CASSGAGPYEQYF. Here the CDR3 DNA reads TGTGCCAGCAGTGGGGCAGGGCCCTACGAGCAGTACTTC.

The chain has TRBV9 and TRBJ1-1; a weak D match, TRBD1 (6 bases). The CDR3 spans 16 residues. The germline CDR1 and CDR2 sequences are SGDLS and YYNGEE. Between the trimmed V and J ends, which lost 4 bases and 4 bases, there was a span of 20 bases. The CDR3 protein is CASSPGQRTMGTEAFF. The CDR3 coding sequence is TGTGCCAGCAGCCCCGGACAGCGGACTATGGGCACTGAAGCTTTCTTT.

V and J are TRBV7-9 and TRBJ1-4; D remains ambiguous. The germline gives CDR1 SEHNR, CDR2 FQNEAQ (reference sequence). The CDR3 spans 15 residues. The ends were cut back, 1 base at V and 5 bases at J, with 11 bases in the middle. CDR3 coding DNA: TGTGCCAGCAGCTTAGGTCGGGGTACCAATGAAAAACTGTTTTTT. Protein product: CASSLGRGTNEKLFF. The variable domain in full, with the rest retrieved from reference TRBV7-9 and TRBJ1-4, is DTGVSQNPRHKITKRGQNVTFRCDPISEHNRLYWYRQTLGQGPEFLTYFQNEAQLEKSRLLSDRFSAERPKGSFSTLEIQRTEQGDSAMYLCASSLGRGTNEKLFFGSGTQLSVL.

J is TRBJ1-1 and V is TRBV6-5; tentatively, D is TRBD1 (5 bases). Trimming left V 0 bases short and J 7 bases short, with 12 bases between. CDR3 length: 14 residues. Germline V CDR1 and CDR2: MNHEY, SVGAGI. The CDR3 bases are TGTGCCAGCAGTTACTCCGGGGGGACCTTTGAAGCTTTCTTT. Translation: CASSYSGGTFEAFF.

Comments on this clone: The sample carries other DNA sequences with the same CDR3. This chain's CDR3 is CASSLSNTEAFF. DNA for the CDR3: TGCGCCAGCAGCTTGTCTAACACTGAAGCTTTCTTT. V is TRBV5-1 and J is TRBJ1-1, with D uncertain. The CDR3 runs 12 residues. The germline V gene encodes CDR1 SGHRS and CDR2 YFSETQ. The ends were cut back, 1 base at V and 2 bases at J, with 3 bases in the middle. The full variable domain, completed using reference TRBV5-1 and TRBJ1-1, is KAGVTQTPRYLIKTRGQQVTLSCSPISGHRSVSWYQQTPGQGLQFLFEYFSETQRNKGNFPGRFSGRQFSNSRSEMNVSTLELGDSALYLCASSLSNTEAFFGQGTRLTVV.

V usage is TRBV6-5 and J usage is TRBJ1-6, with D possibly being TRBD1 (6 bases). V dropped 7 bases and J dropped 4 bases, with 14 bases sitting between them. The germline CDR1 and CDR2 sequences are MNHEY and SVGAGI. This CDR3 has 15 residues. CDR3 sequence reads: CASKPTGRYNSPLHF. The DNA for the CDR3 is TGTGCCAGCAAGCCAACAGGGAGGTATAATTCACCCCTCCACTTT.